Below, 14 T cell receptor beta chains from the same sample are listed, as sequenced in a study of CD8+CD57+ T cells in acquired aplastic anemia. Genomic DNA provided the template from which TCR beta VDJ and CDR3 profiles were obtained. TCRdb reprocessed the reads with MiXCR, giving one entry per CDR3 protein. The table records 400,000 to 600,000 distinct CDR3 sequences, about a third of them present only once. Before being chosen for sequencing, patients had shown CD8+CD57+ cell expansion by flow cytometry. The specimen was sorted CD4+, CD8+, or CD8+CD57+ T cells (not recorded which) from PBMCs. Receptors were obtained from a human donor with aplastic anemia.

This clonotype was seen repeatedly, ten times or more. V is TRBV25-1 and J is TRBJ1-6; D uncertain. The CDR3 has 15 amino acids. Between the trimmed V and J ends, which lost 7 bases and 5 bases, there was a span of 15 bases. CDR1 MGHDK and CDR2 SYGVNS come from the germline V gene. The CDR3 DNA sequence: TGTGCCAGCAACTCCGGGGTAGTTCATAATTCACCCCTCCACTTT. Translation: CASNSGVVHNSPLHF.

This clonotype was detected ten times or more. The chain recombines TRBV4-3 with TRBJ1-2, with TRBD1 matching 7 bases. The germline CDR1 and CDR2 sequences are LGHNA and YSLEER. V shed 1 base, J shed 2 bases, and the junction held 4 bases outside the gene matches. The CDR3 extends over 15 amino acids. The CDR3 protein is CASSQGEGQNYGYTF. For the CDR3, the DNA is TGCGCCAGCAGCCAAGGAGAGGGACAGAACTATGGCTACACCTTC.

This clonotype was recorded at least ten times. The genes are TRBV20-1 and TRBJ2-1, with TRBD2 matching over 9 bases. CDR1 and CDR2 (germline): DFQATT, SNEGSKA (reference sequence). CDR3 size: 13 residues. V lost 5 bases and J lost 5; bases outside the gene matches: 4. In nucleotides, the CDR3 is TGCAGTGCTCCTATAGCGGGGGACAATGAGCAGTTCTTC. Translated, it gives CSAPIAGDNEQFF.

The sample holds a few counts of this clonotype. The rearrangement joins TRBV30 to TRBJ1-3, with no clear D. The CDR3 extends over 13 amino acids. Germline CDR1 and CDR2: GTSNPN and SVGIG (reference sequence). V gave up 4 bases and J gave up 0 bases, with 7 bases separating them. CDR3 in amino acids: CAWTHSSGNTIYF. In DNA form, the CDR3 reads TGTGCCTGGACACACAGCTCTGGAAACACCATATATTTT.

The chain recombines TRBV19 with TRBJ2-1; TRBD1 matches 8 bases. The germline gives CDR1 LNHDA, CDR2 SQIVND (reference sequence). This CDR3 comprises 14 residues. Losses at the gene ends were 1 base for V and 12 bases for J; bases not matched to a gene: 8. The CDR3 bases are TGTGCCAGTAGTATAGTTTTGACAGGGGATGGGCAGTTCTTC. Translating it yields CASSIVLTGDGQFF.

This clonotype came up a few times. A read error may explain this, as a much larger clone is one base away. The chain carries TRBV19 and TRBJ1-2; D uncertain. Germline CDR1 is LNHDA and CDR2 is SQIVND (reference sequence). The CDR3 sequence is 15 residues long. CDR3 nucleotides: TGTGCCCGTAGTAAGGAGCCGGAGAGGGTTTATGGCTACACCTTC. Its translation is CARSKEPERVYGYTF.

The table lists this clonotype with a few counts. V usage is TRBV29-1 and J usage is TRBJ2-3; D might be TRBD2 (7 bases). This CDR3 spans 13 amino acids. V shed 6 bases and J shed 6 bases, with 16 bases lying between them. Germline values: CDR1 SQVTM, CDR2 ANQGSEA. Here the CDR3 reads CSVYLQGGDTQYF. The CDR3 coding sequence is TGCAGCGTCTACTTACAGGGAGGGGATACGCAGTATTTT.

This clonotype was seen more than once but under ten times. The CDR3: CASRGQGATGELFF. The CDR3 nucleotides read TGTGCCAGCAGGGGACAGGGGGCTACCGGGGAGCTGTTTTTT. The genes are TRBV7-9 and TRBJ2-2; TRBD1 aligns across 12 bases. The V and J ends lost 6 bases and 5 bases, in that order; junction bases with no gene match: 1. CDR1 SEHNR and CDR2 FQNEAQ come from the germline V gene (reference sequence). The CDR3 runs 14 residues. Together with reference TRBV7-9 and TRBJ2-2, the CDR3 gives the full variable domain: DTGVSQNPRHKITKRGQNVTFRCDPISEHNRLYWYRQTLGQGPEFLTYFQNEAQLEKSRLLSDRFSAERPKGSFSTLEIQRTEQGDSAMYLCASRGQGATGELFFGEGSRLTVL.

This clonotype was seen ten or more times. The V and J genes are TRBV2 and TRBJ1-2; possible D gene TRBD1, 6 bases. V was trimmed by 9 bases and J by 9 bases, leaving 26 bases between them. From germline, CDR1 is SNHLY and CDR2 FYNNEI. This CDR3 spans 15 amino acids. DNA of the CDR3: TGTGCCAGTCTGCTTTTCCAGGACAGTACCGGGAGCTACACCTTC. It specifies CASLLFQDSTGSYTF.

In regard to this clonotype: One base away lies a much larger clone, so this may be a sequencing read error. CDR3 amino acids: CASSPQPTGDSPLRF. DNA of the CDR3: TGCGCCAGCAGCCCTCAGCCGACAGGGGATTCACCCCTCCGCTTT. This chain uses TRBV5-1 with TRBJ1-6, with 8 bases identical to TRBD1. Per germline, CDR1 SGHRS and CDR2 YFSETQ. This CDR3 is 15 amino acids long.

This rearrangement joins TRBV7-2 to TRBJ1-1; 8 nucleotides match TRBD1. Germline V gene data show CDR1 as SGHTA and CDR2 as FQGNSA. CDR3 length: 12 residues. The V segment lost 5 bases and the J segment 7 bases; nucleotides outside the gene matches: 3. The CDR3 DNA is TGTGCCAGCAGCCGAGGACAGGGTGAAGCTTTCTTT. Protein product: CASSRGQGEAFF.

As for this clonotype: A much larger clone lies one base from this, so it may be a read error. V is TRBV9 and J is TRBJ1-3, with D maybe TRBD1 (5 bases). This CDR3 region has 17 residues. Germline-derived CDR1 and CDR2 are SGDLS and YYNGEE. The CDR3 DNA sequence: TGTGCCAGCAGCGTAGGAGGGGCTCGACCCTCTGGAGACACCATATATTTT. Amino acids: CASSVGGARPSGDTIYF.

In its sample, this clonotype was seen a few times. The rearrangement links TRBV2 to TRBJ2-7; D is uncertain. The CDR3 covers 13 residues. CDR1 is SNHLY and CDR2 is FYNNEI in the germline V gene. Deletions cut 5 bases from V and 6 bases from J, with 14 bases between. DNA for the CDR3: TGTGCCAGCAGTTTTGGCCTACCTGGCGAGCAGTACTTC. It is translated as CASSFGLPGEQYF.

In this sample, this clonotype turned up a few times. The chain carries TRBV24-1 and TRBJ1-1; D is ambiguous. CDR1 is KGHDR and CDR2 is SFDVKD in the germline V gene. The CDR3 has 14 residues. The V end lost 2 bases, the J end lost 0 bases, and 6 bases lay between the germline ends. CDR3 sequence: CATSDWPLNTEAFF. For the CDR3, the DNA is TGTGCCACCAGTGATTGGCCGTTGAACACTGAAGCTTTCTTT.